This T cell receptor beta chain was observed in a study of blood T cells in healthy people across ages. PCR was performed a second time for roughly 7 to 11 cycles using a sample-barcoded 5' primer and a J-beta primer mix. Each cDNA was tagged by a template-switch adaptor containing 12 random nucleotides. MiXCR, run by TCRdb on the 5' RACE reads, gives a single entry per CDR3 protein. The sample consists of 750,000 or so distinct CDR3 sequences, roughly 25% of them appearing once. This CDR3 contains 13 residues. Trimming took 6 bases from V and 3 from J; bases not matched to a gene: 4. The germline CDR1 and CDR2 sequences are MNHEY and SVGAGI. Another study also made use of these data, one on T cells of mothers and their children.

The sequenced sample was blood. The chain joins TRBV6-5 to TRBJ1-2; 7 bases line up with TRBD1. This TCR derives from a boy aged 5 to 17 in good health. The CDR3 here is CASSQGQHYGYTF. Here the CDR3 DNA reads TGTGCCAGCAGCCAGGGACAGCACTATGGCTACACCTTC.